The clone carrying this T cell receptor beta chain was detected only a few times. Its specificity is unknown. Purity above 95% was achieved in all sorted populations. This sample stems from a study of beta chain features in type 1 diabetes. Broader study findings: Although PCR might favor shorter templates, it would do so equally in patients and controls.

The CDR3 runs 15 residues. Trimming took 5 bases from V and 11 from J, leaving 22 bases between them. Germline assignment: CDR1 SGHAT and CDR2 FQDESV (reference sequence). Expressed TCRB transcripts were sequenced because the entire RNA isolate underwent reverse transcription. TCRdb keeps only in-frame clones here, not all; method: immunoSEQ multiplex PCR. The sample consists of 150,000 or so clones, over 7.5% of them appearing once. The sample comprised central memory CD4+ T cells from blood. The receptor comes from a woman aged 18-29 years in good health. V is TRBV11-1 and J is TRBJ2-1; tentatively, D is TRBD2 (6 bases). The CDR3 DNA is TGTGCCAGCAGCCCTAGGGATGGTGGGGGAGGTAAGCAGTTCTTC. It translates to CASSPRDGGGGKQFF.